These 3 T cell receptor beta chains originate from one sample sequenced in a study of T cells after yellow fever vaccination. Using its own MiXCR run on the 5' RACE reads, TCRdb lists one record per CDR3 protein. The sample holds approximately 550,000 distinct CDR3 sequences, less than 15% seen once. Here the sequenced sample was PBMCs, taken on the day of the yellow fever booster vaccination. Source of these receptors: a young man who received the YFV17D yellow fever vaccine.

This clonotype was detected a few times. V and J are TRBV15 and TRBJ2-1, with 9 bases that match TRBD1. This CDR3 has 17 amino acids. CDR1 and CDR2 (germline): LNHNV, YYDKDF (reference sequence). After removal of 2 bases from V and 4 bases from J, the junction contained 9 bases not matched to a gene. The CDR3 is CATSRPDRGASYNEQFF. CDR3 nucleotide sequence: TGTGCCACCAGCAGACCCGACAGGGGGGCGTCTTACAATGAGCAGTTCTTC.

This clonotype was counted a few times. CDR3 nucleotides: TGTGCCAGCTCACGGGACAGGGGGCCGGCGCAGTACTTC. Protein: CASSRDRGPAQYF. The chain recombines TRBV18 with TRBJ2-7; 12 nucleotides agree with TRBD1. This CDR3 is 13 amino acids long. V lost 4 bases and J lost 9; bases outside the gene matches: 4. Germline CDR1 reads KGHSH; CDR2 reads LQKENI. Full variable domain (outside the CDR3, taken from reference TRBV18 and TRBJ2-7): NAGVMQNPRHLVRRRGQEARLRCSPMKGHSHVYWYRQLPEEGLKFMVYLQKENIIDESGMPKERFSAEFPKEGPSILRIQQVVRGDSAAYFCASSRDRGPAQYFGPGTRLTVT.

In its sample, this clonotype was seen a few times. The chain joins TRBV7-8 to TRBJ1-2, with 7 bases lining up with TRBD1. Germline V CDR1 and CDR2: SGHVS, FQNEAQ. J lost 4 bases, V lost 5 bases, and 7 bases had no gene match. The CDR3 consists of 14 residues. The CDR3 is CASSPGDSGYGYTF. Written as DNA, the CDR3 is TGTGCCAGCAGCCCCGGGGACAGCGGCTATGGCTACACCTTC.